The clone carrying this T cell receptor (beta chain) was seen just once. Original handling: Reference gene primer amplification yielded estimated nucleated cell counts. Sequencing used immunoSEQ multiplex PCR; TCRdb keeps in-frame clones, though not all of them. For V, J and clone size, that table is used; D and trimming come from the DNA. The sample holds more than 250,000 clones, 88% seen once. Germline CDR1 reads KGHDR; CDR2 reads SFDVKD. J gave up 0 bases and V 1 base, and 5 bases lay outside the gene matches. This CDR3 region has 17 residues. One Seattle source followed patients from active infection through their disease course. The source of the sample is a study of blood T cell repertoires in COVID-19. Study-wide background: Italy, Spain and the United States were the sources of the convalescent and acute COVID-19 samples.

This chain connects TRBV24-1 to TRBJ2-3; 8 bases align to TRBD2. This TCR came from a woman aged 25 to 39 with COVID-19, enrolled during active disease. Sequenced material: peripheral blood. DNA for the CDR3: TGTGCCACCAGTGATTTAATTAGCGGGGATAGCACAGATACGCAGTATTTT. Its translation is CATSDLISGDSTDTQYF.